These 25 T cell receptor beta chains share one sample of origin, sequenced in a study of T cell responses to AZD1222 COVID-19 vaccine. The assay was immunoSEQ multiplex PCR, and TCRdb's table has in-frame clones only and misses some. This sample has 150,000 to 200,000 clones; 90% occur once, and the top ten carry 6.1%. Sequencing was performed on peripheral blood, taken on day 0 of AZD1222 vaccination. Receptors were obtained from an adult in good health.

J is TRBJ1-2 and V is TRBV7-9; TRBD1 agrees at 9 bases. The CDR3 is 14 amino acids. Per germline, CDR1 SEHNR and CDR2 FQNEAQ (reference sequence). V shed 5 bases, J shed 4 bases, and the junction held 5 bases outside the gene matches. CDR3 protein: CASSRDRAIYGYTF. In DNA, the CDR3 is TGTGCCAGCAGCCGGGACAGGGCGATCTATGGCTACACCTTC.

V gene TRBV19 combines with J gene TRBJ1-1; 7 bases match TRBD1. Germline CDR1 reads LNHDA; CDR2 reads SQIVND (reference sequence). The CDR3 sequence is 15 residues long. With V trimmed by 1 base and J by 8 bases, 10 bases remained unmatched. The CDR3 reads CASSIAVRGLNEAFF. CDR3 nucleotides: TGTGCCAGTAGTATAGCGGTAAGGGGGCTTAACGAAGCTTTCTTT.

This chain joins TRBV28 and TRBJ1-4; 9 bases map to TRBD1. J gave up 17 bases and V 3 bases, and 4 bases lay outside the gene matches. The CDR3 is 11 residues long. Germline values: CDR1 MDHEN, CDR2 SYDVKM. In DNA form, the CDR3 reads TGTGCCAGCAGTTTTGAGGGACAGGGTTTTTTT. Translating it yields CASSFEGQGFF.

V is TRBV6-5 and J is TRBJ1-6; D might be TRBD1 (5 bases). V dropped 2 bases and J dropped 7 bases, with 12 bases sitting between them. Per germline, CDR1 MNHEY and CDR2 SVGAGI. The CDR3 spans 15 residues. The CDR3, as DNA: TGTGCCAGCAGTTACCGCGGGACGCTAAATTCACCCCTCCACTTT. Protein: CASSYRGTLNSPLHF.

The CDR3 region has the DNA TGTGCCAGCAGTCCGCTGACAGGCTACGAGCAGTACTTC. It specifies CASSPLTGYEQYF. V is TRBV12-3 or TRBV12-4 and J is TRBJ2-7; tentative D call: TRBD1 (6 bases). The CDR3 runs to 13 residues. The V gene lost 5 bases and the J gene lost 3 bases, with 11 bases spanning the gap.

The V call is TRBV19, the J call TRBJ1-1, with a tentative D call TRBD1 (5 bases). The CDR3 loop spans 14 amino acids. V was pared by 10 bases and J by 2 bases, with 17 bases between. The germline V gene encodes CDR1 LNHDA and CDR2 SQIVND (reference sequence). In nucleotides, the CDR3 is TGTGCCACTAGGCACAGGCCAACTAACACTGAAGCTTTCTTT. This sequence encodes CATRHRPTNTEAFF.

This clone was detected only once. The chain employs TRBV5-1 and TRBJ2-6, with D perhaps TRBD1 (6 bases). V lost 4 bases to trimming and J lost 4 bases, with 12 bases between them. Germline CDR1 and CDR2: SGHRS and YFSETQ. This CDR3 contains 15 residues. CDR3 residues: CASSGPGAGANVLTF. The CDR3 bases are TGCGCCAGCAGCGGTCCAGGGGCAGGGGCCAACGTCCTGACTTTC.

The chain joins TRBV10-1 to TRBJ2-3; D remains unclear. Germline V CDR1 and CDR2: WNHNN, SYGVQD (reference sequence). This CDR3 region has 12 residues. The V end lost 4 bases, the J end lost 9 bases, and 11 bases lay between the germline ends. CDR3 protein: CASSGISGTQYF. The CDR3 region has the DNA TGCGCCAGCAGTGGAATCTCCGGGACGCAGTATTTT.

The J gene is TRBJ2-3, the V gene TRBV6-4, with D unresolved. This CDR3 region has 15 residues. V dropped 4 bases and J dropped 0 bases, with 11 bases sitting between them. In germline, CDR1 is MRHNA, CDR2 SNTAGT. CDR3 in DNA: TGTGCCAGCAGTGCTCAGACTGGTAGCACAGATACGCAGTATTTT. Amino acid sequence: CASSAQTGSTDTQYF.

This chain links TRBV28 with TRBJ1-2; 7 nucleotides align to TRBD1. The CDR3 sequence is 14 residues long. Germline lookup yields CDR1 MDHEN and CDR2 SYDVKM. Unmatched junction bases numbered 12, after V lost 6 bases and J lost 8 bases. The CDR3, as DNA: TGTGCCAGCAGGGCCGGGACAGCCCCCCGCGGCTACACCTTC. Translating it yields CASRAGTAPRGYTF.

The V gene is TRBV19, the J gene TRBJ2-7, with 7 bases that match TRBD1. The length of the CDR3 is 14 residues. CDR1 and CDR2 from the germline V gene are LNHDA and SQIVND (reference sequence). Losses at the gene ends were 6 bases for V and 1 base for J; bases not matched to a gene: 6. The CDR3 nucleotides read TGTGCCAGTAGCCGGGACAGACCTTCCTACGAGCAGTACTTC. It yields the protein CASSRDRPSYEQYF.

The genes are TRBV25-1 and TRBJ2-7; perhaps TRBD2 as D (6 bases). Trimming removed 2 bases at V and 5 bases at J, with 13 bases between. This CDR3 is 14 amino acids long. CDR1 and CDR2 (germline): MGHDK, SYGVNS. CDR3 bases: TGTGCCAGCAGTGAAGGGGGAGGTCGGAACGAGCAGTACTTC. This codes for CASSEGGGRNEQYF.

This sequence joins TRBV4-1 and TRBJ2-1; 14 positions match TRBD2. The J segment lost 7 bases and the V segment lost 0 bases, leaving 8 bases of the junction unmatched. Germline lookup yields CDR1 MGHRA and CDR2 YSYEKL. CDR3 length equals 18 residues. The CDR3 nucleotides read TGCGCCAGCAGCCAAGAGGGACTAGCGGGAGCCTGGAGGAATGAGCAGTTCTTC. Amino acid sequence: CASSQEGLAGAWRNEQFF.

The CDR3 loop reads CASSSRGLRGQPQHF. CDR3 in DNA: TGTGCCAGCAGTAGCAGGGGGCTAAGAGGGCAGCCCCAGCATTTT. The rearrangement joins TRBV2 to TRBJ1-5; 8 nucleotides align to TRBD1. Germline assignment: CDR1 SNHLY and CDR2 FYNNEI. The CDR3 loop spans 15 amino acids. The J segment lost 7 bases and the V segment lost 5 bases, leaving 10 bases of the junction unmatched. Using reference TRBV2 and TRBJ1-5 for the parts outside the CDR3, the full variable domain is EPEVTQTPSHQVTQMGQEVILRCVPISNHLYFYWYRQILGQKVEFLVSFYNNEISEKSEIFDDQFSVERPDGSNFTLKIRSTKLEDSAMYFCASSSRGLRGQPQHFGDGTRLSIL.

The rearrangement links TRBV6-5 to TRBJ1-2; D may be TRBD1 (5 bases). CDR1 is MNHEY and CDR2 is SVGAGI in the germline V gene. Trimming took 5 bases from V and 4 from J, leaving 17 bases between them. The CDR3 sequence is 15 residues long. The CDR3: CASSRGPPGGYGYTF. The CDR3 nucleotides read TGTGCCAGCAGTCGGGGACCGCCGGGGGGCTATGGCTACACCTTC.

The rearrangement uses TRBV3-1 (or the pseudogene TRBV3-2) and TRBJ2-2, with no clear D. Germline CDR1 reads LGHDT; CDR2 reads YNNKEL (reference sequence). Trimming took off 6 bases at V and 0 bases at J, with 14 bases between the two ends. The CDR3 is made up of 16 amino acids. This CDR3 is CASSQPSAANTGELFF. The CDR3 coding sequence is TGTGCCAGCAGTCAACCTTCCGCCGCGAACACCGGGGAGCTGTTTTTT.

The chain is built from TRBV7-2 and TRBJ1-3; no clear D. This CDR3 is built from 15 residues. V was cut by 5 bases and J by 0 bases, with 11 bases left in between. Germline V lookup: CDR1 SGHTA, CDR2 FQGNSA. CDR3 in amino acids: CASSGAVPSGNTIYF. DNA for the CDR3: TGTGCCAGCAGCGGCGCGGTGCCCTCTGGAAACACCATATATTTT.

V usage is TRBV12-5 and J usage is TRBJ2-7; either TRBD1 or TRBD2 may supply D (6 bases each). V lost 6 bases, J lost 8 bases, and 14 bases lay in between. Germline lookup yields CDR1 LGHNT and CDR2 FRNRAP. The CDR3 spans 12 residues. The CDR3 sequence is CASGYPGGQQYF. The DNA of the CDR3 is TGTGCTAGTGGATACCCCGGGGGCCAGCAGTACTTC.

V and J are TRBV24-1 and TRBJ1-1; 10 nucleotides line up with TRBD1. Germline lookup yields CDR1 KGHDR and CDR2 SFDVKD. The ends lost 4 bases at V and 5 bases at J; junction bases unmatched: 6. The CDR3 totals 15 residues. Here the CDR3 reads CATSETGGRVTEAFF. The CDR3 DNA sequence: TGTGCCACCAGTGAGACAGGGGGCAGGGTAACTGAAGCTTTCTTT.

The V and J genes are TRBV7-9 and TRBJ2-3, with D tentatively TRBD1 or TRBD2 (6 bases each). The CDR3 has 17 residues. Germline CDR1 SEHNR, CDR2 FQNEAQ (reference sequence). Between the trimmed V and J ends, which lost 2 bases and 0 bases, there was a span of 15 bases. The CDR3: CASSLLDGGPSTDTQYF. The CDR3 DNA is TGTGCCAGCAGCTTACTGGATGGGGGGCCTAGCACAGATACGCAGTATTTT.

The V and J genes are TRBV13 and TRBJ1-5; 9 bases match TRBD1. V was pared by 3 bases and J by 0 bases, with 9 bases of the junction left unmatched. The CDR3 is made up of 18 amino acids. From germline, CDR1 is PRHDT and CDR2 FYEKMQ (reference sequence). The CDR3 is CASSLGLTGGYSNQPQHF. The DNA of the CDR3 is TGTGCCAGCAGCTTGGGCCTTACAGGGGGCTATAGCAATCAGCCCCAGCATTTT. Complete variable domain (other parts from reference TRBV13 and TRBJ1-5): AAGVIQSPRHLIKEKRETATLKCYPIPRHDTVYWYQQGPGQDPQFLISFYEKMQSDKGSIPDRFSAQQFSDYHSELNMSSLELGDSALYFCASSLGLTGGYSNQPQHFGDGTRLSIL.

This clone was picked up a small number of times. The chain recombines TRBV5-1 with TRBJ2-7, with 10 bases lining up with TRBD2. V was pared by 1 base and J by 6 bases, with 4 bases of the junction left unmatched. Germline V gives CDR1 SGHRS, CDR2 YFSETQ. This CDR3 is 14 amino acids long. The DNA of the CDR3 is TGCGCCAGCAGCTTGTATATAGCGGGAGGCGAGCAGTACTTC. This encodes CASSLYIAGGEQYF.

The rearrangement uses TRBV27 and TRBJ1-2, with a possible D match to TRBD1 (5 bases). V was cut by 8 bases and J by 6 bases, with 10 bases left in between. CDR1 and CDR2 from the germline V gene are MNHEY and SMNVEV (reference sequence). The CDR3 is 11 amino acids. This chain's CDR3 is CASYGGDGYTF. CDR3 nucleotide sequence: TGTGCCAGCTATGGGGGTGATGGCTACACCTTC.

The chain carries TRBV4-1 and TRBJ2-7; 9 bases align to TRBD1. Germline assignment: CDR1 MGHRA and CDR2 YSYEKL. Unmatched junction bases numbered 7, after V lost 6 bases and J lost 1 base. The CDR3 contains 15 residues. The CDR3 reads CASSSIGTGSYEQYF. Written as DNA, the CDR3 is TGCGCCAGCAGTTCGATAGGGACAGGGTCCTACGAGCAGTACTTC.

V usage is TRBV11-3 and J usage is TRBJ2-5; TRBD1 matches 7 bases. This CDR3 comprises 13 residues. Trimming took 3 bases from V and 3 from J; bases not matched to a gene: 1. Germline CDR1 is SGHNT and CDR2 is YENEEA. The DNA of the CDR3 is TGTGCCAGCAGCTTGGGACAGAAAGAGACCCAGTACTTC. Protein product: CASSLGQKETQYF. Based on the CDR3 plus reference TRBV11-3 and TRBJ2-5, the full variable domain is EAGVVQSPRYKIIEKKQPVAFWCNPISGHNTLYWYLQNLGQGPELLIRYENEEAVDDSQLPKDRFSAERLKGVDSTLKIQPAELGDSAVYLCASSLGQKETQYFGPGTRLLVL.